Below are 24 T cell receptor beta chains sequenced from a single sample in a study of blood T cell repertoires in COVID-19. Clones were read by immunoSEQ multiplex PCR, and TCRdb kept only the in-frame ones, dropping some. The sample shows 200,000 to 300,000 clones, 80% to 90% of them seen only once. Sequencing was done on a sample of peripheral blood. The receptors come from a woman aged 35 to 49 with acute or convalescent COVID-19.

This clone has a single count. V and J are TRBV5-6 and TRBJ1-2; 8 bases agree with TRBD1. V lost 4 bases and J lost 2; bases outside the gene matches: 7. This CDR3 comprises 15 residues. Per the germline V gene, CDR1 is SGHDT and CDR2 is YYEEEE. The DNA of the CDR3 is TGTGCCAGCAGCCAGAGATGGACAGGGAACTATGGCTACACCTTC. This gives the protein CASSQRWTGNYGYTF.

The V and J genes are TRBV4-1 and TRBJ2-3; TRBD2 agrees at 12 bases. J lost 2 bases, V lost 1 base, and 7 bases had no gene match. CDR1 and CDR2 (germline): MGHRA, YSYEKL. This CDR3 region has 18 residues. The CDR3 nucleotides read TGCGCCAGCAGCCAAGGGCCGGCTAGCGGGGGGGCCACAGATACGCAGTATTTT. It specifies CASSQGPASGGATDTQYF.

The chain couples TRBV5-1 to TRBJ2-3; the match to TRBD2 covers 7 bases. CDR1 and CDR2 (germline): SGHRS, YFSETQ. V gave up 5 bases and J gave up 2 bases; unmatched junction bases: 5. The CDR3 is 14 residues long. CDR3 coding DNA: TGCGCCAGCAGACGGGGGGATCACACAGATACGCAGTATTTT. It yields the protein CASRRGDHTDTQYF.

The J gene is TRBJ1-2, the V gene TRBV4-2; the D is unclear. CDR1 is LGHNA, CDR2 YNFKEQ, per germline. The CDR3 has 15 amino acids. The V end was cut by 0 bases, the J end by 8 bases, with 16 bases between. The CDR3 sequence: CASSQDEAGSQGYTF. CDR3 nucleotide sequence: TGTGCCAGCAGCCAAGATGAGGCTGGGTCTCAGGGCTACACCTTC.

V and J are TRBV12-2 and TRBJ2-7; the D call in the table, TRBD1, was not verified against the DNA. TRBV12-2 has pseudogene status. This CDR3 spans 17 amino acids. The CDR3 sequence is CASRLARDRVSSYEQYV. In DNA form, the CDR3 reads TGTGCAAGTCGCTTAGCCCGGGACAGGGTCAGCTCCTACGAGCAGTACGTC.

This CDR3 is CASREGTNYGYTF. The CDR3 nucleotides read TGTGCCAGTAGGGAGGGTACCAACTATGGCTACACCTTC. This chain connects TRBV19 to TRBJ1-2, with D unresolved. The CDR3 totals 13 residues. Trimming shortened V by 6 bases and J by 2 bases, and 10 bases separated the two germline ends. Germline V CDR1 and CDR2: LNHDA, SQIVND (reference sequence).

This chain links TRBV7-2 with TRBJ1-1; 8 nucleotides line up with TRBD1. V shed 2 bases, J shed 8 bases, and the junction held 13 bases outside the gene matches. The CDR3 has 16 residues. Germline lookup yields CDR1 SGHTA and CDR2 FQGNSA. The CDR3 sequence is CASSLLFGTGPLEAFF. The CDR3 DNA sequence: TGTGCCAGCAGCTTATTATTCGGGACAGGACCCTTAGAAGCTTTCTTT.

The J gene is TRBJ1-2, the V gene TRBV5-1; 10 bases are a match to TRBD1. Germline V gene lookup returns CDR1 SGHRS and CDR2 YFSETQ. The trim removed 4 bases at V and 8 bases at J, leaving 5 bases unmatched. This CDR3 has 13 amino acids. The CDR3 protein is CASSPGTGAGYTF. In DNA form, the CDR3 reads TGCGCCAGCAGCCCCGGGACAGGGGCCGGCTACACCTTC.

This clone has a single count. CDR3 in amino acids: CASVGQGGMNTEAFF. The CDR3 DNA sequence: TGTGCCAGCGTCGGACAGGGCGGGATGAACACTGAAGCTTTCTTT. The genes are TRBV7-9 and TRBJ1-1, with 8 bases lining up with TRBD1. Germline trimming cut 8 bases from V and 0 bases from J; bases unmatched to any gene: 8. This CDR3 has 15 amino acids. Germline assignment: CDR1 SEHNR and CDR2 FQNEAQ (reference sequence).

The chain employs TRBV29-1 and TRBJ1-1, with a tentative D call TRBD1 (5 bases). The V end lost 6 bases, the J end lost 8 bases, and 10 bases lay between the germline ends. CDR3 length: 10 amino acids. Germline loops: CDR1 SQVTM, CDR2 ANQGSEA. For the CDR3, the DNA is TGCAGCGTCCCAGGGCCAGAAGCTTTCTTT. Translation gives CSVPGPEAFF.

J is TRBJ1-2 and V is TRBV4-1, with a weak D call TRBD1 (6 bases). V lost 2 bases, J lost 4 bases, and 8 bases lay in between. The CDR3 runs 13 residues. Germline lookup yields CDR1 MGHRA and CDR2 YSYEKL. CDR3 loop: CASSQRDTYGYTF. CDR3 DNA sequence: TGCGCCAGCAGCCAACGGGACACCTATGGCTACACCTTC.

The CDR3 sequence is CASSQFRGWTEAFF. The CDR3 region has the DNA TGTGCCAGCAGCCAATTCAGGGGGTGGACTGAAGCTTTCTTT. The chain carries TRBV7-9 and TRBJ1-1; 7 bases match TRBD1. Germline V gene data show CDR1 as SEHNR and CDR2 as FQNEAQ (reference sequence). The CDR3 is made up of 14 amino acids. Trimming removed 5 bases from V and 5 bases from J; junction bases left unmatched: 8.

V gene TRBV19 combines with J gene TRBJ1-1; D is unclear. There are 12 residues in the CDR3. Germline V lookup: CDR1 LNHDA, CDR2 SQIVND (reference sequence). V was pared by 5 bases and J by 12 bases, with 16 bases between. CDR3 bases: TGTGCCAGTAGTGCGGCCCCTCTTCAGACTTTCTTT. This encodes CASSAAPLQTFF.

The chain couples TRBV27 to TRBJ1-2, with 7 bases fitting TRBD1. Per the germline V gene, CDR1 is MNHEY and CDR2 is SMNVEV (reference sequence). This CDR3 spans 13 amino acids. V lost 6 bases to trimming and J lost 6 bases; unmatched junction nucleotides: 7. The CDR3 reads CASRRQGYHGYTF. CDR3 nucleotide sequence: TGTGCCAGCAGGCGACAGGGTTATCATGGCTACACCTTC.

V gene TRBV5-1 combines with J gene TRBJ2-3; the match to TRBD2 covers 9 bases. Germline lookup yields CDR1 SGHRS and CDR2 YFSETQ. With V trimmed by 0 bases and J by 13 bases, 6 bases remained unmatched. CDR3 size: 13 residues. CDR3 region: CASSLVSGGSEYF. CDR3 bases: TGCGCCAGCAGCTTGGTTAGCGGGGGTTCGGAGTATTTT.

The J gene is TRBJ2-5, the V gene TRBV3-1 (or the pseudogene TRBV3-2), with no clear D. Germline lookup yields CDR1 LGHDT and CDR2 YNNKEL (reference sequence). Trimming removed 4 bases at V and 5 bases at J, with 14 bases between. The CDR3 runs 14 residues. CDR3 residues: CASSPTSNGETQYF. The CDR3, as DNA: TGTGCCAGCAGCCCTACTTCGAACGGGGAGACCCAGTACTTC.

The CDR3 is CARGRVGYGYTF. The CDR3 DNA reads TGTGCCCGCGGGAGGGTTGGCTATGGCTACACCTTC. The chain carries TRBV2 and TRBJ1-2, with no clear D. The CDR3 sequence is 12 residues long. V was pared by 11 bases and J by 4 bases, with 14 bases between. CDR1 and CDR2 (germline): SNHLY, FYNNEI.

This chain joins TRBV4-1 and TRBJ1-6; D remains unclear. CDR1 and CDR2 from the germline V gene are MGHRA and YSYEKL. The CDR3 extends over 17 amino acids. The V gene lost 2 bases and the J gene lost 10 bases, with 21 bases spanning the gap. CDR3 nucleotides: TGCGCCAGCAGCCAATTATCCCGCCGGGTCGAGGAGTCACCCCTCCACTTT. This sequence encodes CASSQLSRRVEESPLHF.

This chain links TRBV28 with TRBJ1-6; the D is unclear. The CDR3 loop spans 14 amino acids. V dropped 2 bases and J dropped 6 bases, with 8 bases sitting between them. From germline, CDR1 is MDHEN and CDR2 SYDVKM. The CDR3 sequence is CASSLGQRNSPLHF. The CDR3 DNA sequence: TGTGCCAGCAGTTTAGGCCAGCGTAATTCACCCCTCCACTTT.

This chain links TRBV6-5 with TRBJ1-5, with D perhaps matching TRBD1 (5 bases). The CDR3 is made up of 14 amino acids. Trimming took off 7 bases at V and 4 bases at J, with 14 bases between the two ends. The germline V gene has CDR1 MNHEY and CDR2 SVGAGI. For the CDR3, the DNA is TGTGCCAGCATTCTCCCCGGGGGAAATCAGCCCCAGCATTTT. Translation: CASILPGGNQPQHF.

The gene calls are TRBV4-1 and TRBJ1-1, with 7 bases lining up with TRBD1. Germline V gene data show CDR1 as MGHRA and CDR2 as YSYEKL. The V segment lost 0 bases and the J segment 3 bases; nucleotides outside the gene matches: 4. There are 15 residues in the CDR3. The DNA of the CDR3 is TGCGCCAGCAGCCAAGAGACAGGGCGCTACACTGAAGCTTTCTTT. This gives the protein CASSQETGRYTEAFF.

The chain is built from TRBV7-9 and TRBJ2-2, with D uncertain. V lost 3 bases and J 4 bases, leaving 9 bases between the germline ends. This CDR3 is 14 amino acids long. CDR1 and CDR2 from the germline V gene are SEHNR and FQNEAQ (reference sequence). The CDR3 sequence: CASSLGRSTGELFF. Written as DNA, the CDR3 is TGTGCCAGCAGCTTGGGTCGGAGCACCGGGGAGCTGTTTTTT.

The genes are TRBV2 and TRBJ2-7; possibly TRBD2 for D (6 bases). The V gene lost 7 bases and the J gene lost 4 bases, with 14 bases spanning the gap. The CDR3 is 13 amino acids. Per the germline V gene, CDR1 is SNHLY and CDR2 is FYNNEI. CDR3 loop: CASIAGGWYEQYV. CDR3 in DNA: TGTGCCAGCATCGCTGGGGGGTGGTACGAGCAGTACGTC.

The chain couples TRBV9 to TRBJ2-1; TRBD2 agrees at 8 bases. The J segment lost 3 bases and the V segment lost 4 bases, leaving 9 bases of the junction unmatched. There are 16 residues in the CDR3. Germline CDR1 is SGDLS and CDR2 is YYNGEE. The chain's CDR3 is CASSLTPGLDYNEQFF. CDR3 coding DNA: TGTGCCAGCAGCCTCACCCCGGGACTAGACTACAATGAGCAGTTCTTC.